The rows below give T cell receptor beta chains drawn from one sample of a study of control samples from healthy donors and cancer patients. Sequencing was performed with immunoSEQ multiplex PCR; in TCRdb, only in-frame clones are kept and a portion is missing. This table has around 130,000 clones, more than 70% appearing once. The sequencing input was blood. The source of these receptors is a man between 45 and 60 years old in good health. The CDR3 runs from the conserved cysteine through the conserved F or W. A D gene is named only where the DNA matches it firmly. Clone sizes are given selectively: once, few, many, or a class where the clone is expanded.

abundance	v_gene	d_gene	j_gene	CDR3aa	CDR3nt
NA	TRBV5-1	NA	TRBJ1-1	CASSLPGLNTEAFF	TGCGCCAGCAGCTTGCCGGGACTGAACACTGAAGCTTTCTTT
NA	TRBV14	NA	TRBJ1-2	CASSQEINYGYTF	TGTGCCAGCAGCCAGGAAATCAACTATGGCTACACCTTC
NA	TRBV10-1	NA	TRBJ1-3	CASHLNLPPGNTIYF	TGCGCCAGCCACCTCAACCTTCCCCCTGGAAACACCATATATTTT
few	TRBV19	NA	TRBJ1-6	CASSIVGSPLHF	TGTGCCAGTAGTATAGTTGGGTCACCCCTCCACTTT
NA	TRBV6-1	NA	TRBJ2-5	CASSERGSRQETQYF	TGTGCCAGCAGTGAAAGAGGGTCTAGACAAGAGACCCAGTACTTC
NA	TRBV9	TRBD1	TRBJ1-6	CASSVEGGGGSPLHF	TGTGCCAGCAGCGTAGAGGGAGGGGGCGGTTCACCCCTCCACTTT
NA	TRBV20-1	NA	TRBJ1-5	CSGKHQPQHF	TGCAGTGGGAAACATCAGCCCCAGCATTTT
NA	TRBV19	NA	TRBJ2-1	CASNGQGESSYNEQFF	TGTGCCAGTAATGGCCAGGGAGAGAGCTCCTACAATGAGCAGTTCTTC
NA	TRBV15	TRBD2	TRBJ2-7	CATSRDRTSGYEQYF	TGTGCCACCAGCAGAGATCGGACTAGCGGCTACGAGCAGTACTTC
NA	TRBV6-5	NA	TRBJ2-7	CASSYRSTYEQYF	TGTGCCAGCAGTTACCGCAGCACCTACGAGCAGTACTTC
NA	TRBV10-3	NA	TRBJ1-2	CATGTKGKGWNGYTF	TGTGCCACCGGAACCAAGGGGAAGGGGTGGAATGGCTACACCTTC
NA	TRBV11-2	NA	TRBJ1-2	CASSLEGGDHYGYTF	TGTGCCAGCAGCTTAGAGGGGGGGGATCACTATGGCTACACCTTC
NA	TRBV27	NA	TRBJ1-2	CASSLAWAGYGYTF	TGTGCCAGCAGTCTCGCCTGGGCTGGCTATGGCTACACCTTC
once	TRBV19	TRBD1	TRBJ2-2	CASSIERDRGILDTGELFF	TGTGCCAGTAGTATAGAGAGGGACAGGGGAATTCTCGACACCGGGGAGCTGTTTTTT
NA	TRBV19	NA	TRBJ2-2	CASALQGPGELFF	TGTGCCAGTGCGCTACAGGGCCCCGGGGAGCTGTTTTTT
NA	TRBV12-3/TRBV12-4	TRBD1	TRBJ1-2	CASSSRQGYGYTF	TGTGCCAGCAGTTCCCGACAGGGCTATGGCTACACCTTC
NA	TRBV6-5	NA	TRBJ2-7	CASSYATDSYEQYF	TGTGCCAGCAGTTACGCGACAGACTCCTACGAGCAGTACTTC
NA	TRBV5-1	TRBD1	TRBJ1-1	CASSWTGGGTEAFF	TGCGCCAGCAGCTGGACAGGGGGAGGCACTGAAGCTTTCTTT
NA	TRBV10-3	TRBD1	TRBJ2-1	CAISERTGVVNEQFF	TGTGCCATCAGTGAGAGGACAGGCGTCGTCAATGAGCAGTTCTTC
NA	TRBV5-1	TRBD1	TRBJ1-4	CASSPRGQSGGNEKLFF	TGCGCCAGCAGCCCAAGGGGACAGTCCGGGGGAAATGAAAAACTGTTTTTT
once	TRBV2	NA	TRBJ1-2	CASSVYRDSGGYTF	TGTGCCAGCAGTGTTTACAGGGATTCCGGTGGCTACACCTTC
once	TRBV24-1	TRBD1	TRBJ2-3	CATSDPGQGLDTQYF	TGTGCCACCAGTGACCCGGGACAGGGGTTGGATACGCAGTATTTT
NA	TRBV13	TRBD2	TRBJ2-3	CASSPRGSGGSTDTQYF	TGTGCCAGCAGCCCCCGGGGTAGCGGGGGTAGCACAGATACGCAGTATTTT
few	TRBV18	NA	TRBJ1-3	CASSLGVLGSEPIYF	TGTGCCAGCTCACTAGGAGTCCTCGGGTCAGAACCCATATATTTT
NA	TRBV7-9	NA	TRBJ1-4	CASSAREGLYEKLFF	TGTGCCAGCAGCGCCAGGGAAGGACTGTATGAAAAACTGTTTTTT
NA	TRBV15	NA	TRBJ2-7	CATSRDRTNYEQYF	TGTGCCACCAGCAGAGATCGGACAAACTACGAGCAGTACTTC
many	TRBV2	NA	TRBJ2-2	CASTSTDNTGELFF	TGTGCCAGCACCTCGACAGACAACACCGGGGAGCTGTTTTTT
NA	TRBV9	TRBD1	TRBJ1-4	CASSWGQGEEKLFF	TGTGCCAGCAGCTGGGGACAGGGAGAAGAAAAACTGTTTTTT
NA	TRBV7-6	TRBD2	TRBJ2-5	CASSLLGGGAQETQYF	TGTGCCAGCAGCTTATTGGGCGGGGGGGCCCAAGAGACCCAGTACTTC
NA	TRBV3-1/TRBV3-2	TRBD2	TRBJ2-4	CASSRFIGTSGDKNIQYF	TGTGCCAGCAGCCGATTTATCGGGACTAGCGGGGACAAAAACATTCAGTACTTC
NA	TRBV5-1	NA	TRBJ2-1	CASSFGAFSYNEQFF	TGCGCCAGCAGCTTCGGGGCTTTCTCCTACAATGAGCAGTTCTTC
NA	TRBV29-1	NA	TRBJ2-7	CSVGQVYEQYF	TGCAGCGTTGGACAGGTCTACGAGCAGTACTTC
NA	TRBV3-1/TRBV3-2	NA	TRBJ1-6	CASSPLTDNSPLHF	TGTGCCAGCAGCCCCCTCACAGATAATTCACCCCTCCACTTT
NA	TRBV2	NA	TRBJ1-3	CASSQNRPRSGNTIYF	TGTGCCAGCAGCCAAAATAGGCCGCGCTCTGGAAACACCATATATTTT
NA	TRBV6-4	TRBD1	TRBJ1-1	CASSDSDRGTEAFF	TGTGCCAGCAGTGACTCGGACAGGGGAACTGAAGCTTTCTTT
NA	TRBV30	NA	TRBJ2-2	CAWSVGRSTGELFF	TGTGCCTGGAGCGTGGGACGATCGACCGGGGAGCTGTTTTTT
NA	TRBV5-5	NA	TRBJ2-5	CASSFLGKALRETQYF	TGTGCCAGCAGCTTTTTAGGGAAGGCCCTACGAGAGACCCAGTACTTC
few	TRBV5-1	TRBD1	TRBJ2-3	CASSSGTGFTLDTQYF	TGCGCCAGCAGCTCGGGGACAGGGTTCACGTTAGATACGCAGTATTTT
NA	TRBV4-1	TRBD1	TRBJ2-1	CASREDREVGYNEQFF	TGCGCCAGCAGGGAAGACAGGGAAGTTGGCTACAATGAGCAGTTCTTC
NA	TRBV2	TRBD1	TRBJ1-1	CASRTPLGQGNTEAFF	TGTGCCAGCAGAACCCCTCTTGGACAGGGCAACACTGAAGCTTTCTTT